This T cell receptor beta chain is from a study of OX40 agonist ivuxolimab in advanced cancers. Study outcomes and limitations: Several nonresponders also turned out to have low normalized T-cell clonal expansion. Within 6 weeks, CD4+ and CD8+ blood T cells expanded clonally at 0.1 to 3.0 mg/kg.

Germline V lookup: CDR1 LNHDA, CDR2 SQIVND (reference sequence). The CDR3 has 18 amino acids. With 7 bases removed from V and 2 bases from J, the gap between germline ends came to 23 bases. Repertoires were generated with immunoSEQ multiplex PCR, while TCRdb's copy carries only in-frame clones and drops some. The sample has under 100,000 clones, approximately 82% seen once; the top ten hold approximately 0.79%. A note on this clone: The antigen is not known.

The study sampled blood at baseline, cycle 4 day 1, and cycle 7 day 1. The clonotype originates from an adult with an advanced solid tumor such as melanoma, head and neck, liver or kidney cancer. The sequenced sample was CD4+ or CD8+ T cells sorted from blood, obtained in a trial of the OX40 agonist ivuxolimab. V is TRBV19 and J is TRBJ2-2; tentative D call: TRBD1 (5 bases). This CDR3 is CASTKGVILRINTGELFF. The CDR3 nucleotides read TGTGCCAGTACCAAAGGGGTAATCTTACGTATAAACACCGGGGAGCTGTTTTTT.